This T cell receptor beta chain was recovered during a study of cytomegalovirus exposure and HLA in healthy donors. Study in general: Earlier, 100 million to 120 million unique TCR beta sequences were recovered from around 200 million T cells by an analysis.

This CDR3 contains 13 residues. Germline loops: CDR1 KGHSH, CDR2 LQKENI. V was clipped by 2 bases and J by 6 bases, with 11 bases between them. Study results and caveats: Most subjects' HLA-A and HLA-B alleles were reportedly predicted from TCR beta sequences. In a later analysis, DRB1 alleles had the most associated TCRs; HLA-C alleles the fewest.

About this clone itself: Its antigen remains unknown.

The PCR contained 60 Vbeta and 13 Jbeta primers. Assay: immunoSEQ multiplex PCR; the TCRdb copy retains only in-frame clones and omits some. This table has 100,000 to 150,000 clones, approximately 74% appearing once. The V call is TRBV18, the J call TRBJ2-7; unclear D gene. Input material: PBMCs. The receptor's source is a male donor in good health and CMV-seronegative. The CDR3, as DNA: TGTGCCAGCTCACCATCCGCTTCGGGCGAGCAGTACTTC. It codes for CASSPSASGEQYF. The full variable domain, rest sourced from reference TRBV18 and TRBJ2-7, is NAGVMQNPRHLVRRRGQEARLRCSPMKGHSHVYWYRQLPEEGLKFMVYLQKENIIDESGMPKERFSAEFPKEGPSILRIQQVVRGDSAAYFCASSPSASGEQYFGPGTRLTVT.